This TCR beta chain comes out of a study of tumor and adjacent non-tumor tissue in lung cancer. Study background: On average, productive TCRbeta reads reached about 4.17 million per sample.

With regard to this clonotype: Its cognate antigen is unknown.

The germline V and J ends were trimmed by 2 bases and 3 bases, with 14 bases remaining between them. The CDR3 is 16 amino acids. In germline, CDR1 is SGHNT, CDR2 YENEEA. TCRbeta libraries were built with three rounds of nested PCR, modified from ARM-PCR. TCRdb used MiXCR to reprocess the multiplex PCR reads, holding one entry per CDR3 protein. Among 95,000 to 150,000 distinct CDR3 sequences listed, around three fifths were seen once. The template was RNA from unsorted bulk tissue. General study findings and limits: Significantly higher TCR diversity was found in tumor than normal lung. Tumor repertoires had a smaller top 100 clone share than normal lung.

This clonotype was obtained from a man aged 25-45 years with non-small cell lung cancer. Sequencing used lung tumor tissue. This chain links TRBV11-3 with TRBJ2-1, with no clear D. Here the CDR3 DNA reads TGTGCCAGCAGCTTAAGGGAACCGCCAAGCTACAATGAGCAGTTCTTC. It specifies CASSLREPPSYNEQFF.